One and the same sample provided the 5 T cell receptor beta chains below, sequenced in a study of T-cell memory formation after mild COVID-19. TCRdb analysed the 5' RACE reads with MiXCR anew, one entry per CDR3 protein. The data hold over 300,000 distinct CDR3 sequences, with roughly 19% observed a single time. Sample: PBMCs or a T cell subset sorted from them (not recorded which). Every receptor here comes from a man between 18 and 35 years old who had mild COVID-19 (a few samples of this study predate the infection). Cell type and time point are not known.

CDR3 in amino acids: CASSHLPGDSDYEQYF. The CDR3 DNA is TGTGCCAGCAGTCACCTCCCGGGGGACAGCGACTACGAGCAGTACTTC. This rearrangement joins TRBV27 to TRBJ2-7; TRBD1 is a possible D gene (7 bases). CDR1 is MNHEY, CDR2 SMNVEV, per germline (reference sequence). V lost 5 bases, J lost 3 bases, and 20 bases lay in between. The CDR3 sequence is 16 residues long.

The rearrangement joins TRBV6-5 to TRBJ1-5; 8 bases align to TRBD1. The CDR3 contains 16 residues. CDR1 and CDR2 from the germline V gene are MNHEY and SVGAGI. V gave up 0 bases and J gave up 5 bases; unmatched junction bases: 6. CDR3 sequence (DNA): TGTGCCAGCAGTTACTCGGCCAGGGGGCTGGATCAGCCCCAGCATTTT. Translation gives CASSYSARGLDQPQHF.

This clonotype showed up just a few times. V gene TRBV6-6 combines with J gene TRBJ2-2, with a possible D match to TRBD1 (6 bases). V was cut by 6 bases and J by 5 bases, with 16 bases left in between. CDR1 is MNHNY and CDR2 is SVGAGI in the germline V gene (reference sequence). CDR3 size: 15 residues. CDR3 residues: CASSYRAPKTGELFF. The CDR3, as DNA: TGTGCCAGCAGCTACAGGGCGCCAAAGACCGGGGAGCTGTTTTTT.

The CDR3 protein is CAISDRQGQGAGYTF. The CDR3 nucleotides read TGTGCCATCAGTGACCGGCAGGGTCAAGGGGCTGGCTACACCTTC. V gene TRBV10-3 combines with J gene TRBJ1-2, with D possibly TRBD1 on 5 matching bases. The germline V gene has CDR1 ENHRY and CDR2 SYGVKD. V lost 3 bases, J lost 7 bases, and 18 bases lay in between. The CDR3 consists of 15 residues.

V and J are TRBV6-6 and TRBJ2-2; TRBD1 agrees at 7 bases. The CDR3 length is 16 residues. CDR1 and CDR2 from the germline V gene are MNHNY and SVGAGI (reference sequence). The V segment lost 5 bases and the J segment 5 bases; nucleotides outside the gene matches: 11. CDR3 DNA sequence: TGTGCCAGCAGTGTCCCCGGGACAGCTTTTACCGGGGAGCTGTTTTTT. This encodes CASSVPGTAFTGELFF.